One and the same sample provided the 8 T cell receptor beta chains below, sequenced in a study of tumor-infiltrating lymphocytes in primary liver carcinoma. With a constant-region primer, TCR beta cDNA was made from approximately 520 ng of total RNA. Slightly modified ARM-PCR served as the procedure for the TCR beta libraries. These libraries came from three rounds of nested multiplex PCR. Investigators reported that the first two PCR rounds, at about 11 cycles each, used TRBV1-TRBV30 forward primers with a C-beta reverse primer. A single record per CDR3 protein comes from TCRdb applying MiXCR to the multiplex PCR reads. Among about 120,000 distinct CDR3 sequences listed, roughly 70% were seen once. The tissue used was unsorted bulk material of about 19-34 mg. RNA and DNA were co-extracted from it with the AllPrep DNA/RNA mini kit. The material sequenced was tumor-adjacent normal liver tissue. The receptors come from a woman aged 55 to 70 with primary liver carcinoma and hepatitis B virus infection.

The chain is built from TRBV5-4 and TRBJ1-6, with D perhaps matching TRBD1 (5 bases). The V end was cut by 5 bases, the J end by 13 bases, with 22 bases between. Per germline, CDR1 SGHNT and CDR2 YYREEE (reference sequence). The CDR3 totals 15 residues. In DNA, the CDR3 is TGTGCCAGCAGTCCCGGACATGCGGGGAGGTCGCCCCTCCACTTT. Amino acid sequence: CASSPGHAGRSPLHF.

This clonotype is a singleton in its sample. Mismatch with germline at one junction end may stem from a read error. The chain links TRBV11-2 to TRBJ2-1; D perhaps matches TRBD2 (6 bases). CDR3 size: 17 residues. From germline, CDR1 is SGHAT and CDR2 FQNNGV. This chain's CDR3 is CANSQRSAGFFYNEQLF. In nucleotides, the CDR3 is TGTGCCAACAGCCAGAGGAGTGCGGGATTCTTCTACAATGAGCAGCTCTTC.

J is TRBJ2-1 and V is TRBV19; D is perhaps TRBD1 (6 bases). The germline gives CDR1 LNHDA, CDR2 SQIVND (reference sequence). This CDR3 contains 12 residues. CDR3 sequence: CVCSLGQPEQFF. In nucleotides, the CDR3 is TGTGTCTGTAGTCTAGGACAGCCTGAGCAGTTCTTC.

The chain links TRBV28 to TRBJ1-5; TRBD1 aligns across 9 bases. V shed 8 bases, J shed 7 bases, and the junction held 9 bases outside the gene matches. The CDR3 has 14 amino acids. Looked up from germline, CDR1 is MDHEN and CDR2 is SYDVKM. Here the CDR3 DNA reads TGTGCCAGCTCCCCCACAGGGGGCGAACAGCCCCAGCATTTT. Translated: CASSPTGGEQPQHF.

This clonotype was seen a single time. One end of the junction fails to match germline, which may point to a read error. The genes are TRBV5-1 and TRBJ2-3; tentatively, D is TRBD2 (5 bases). The CDR3 is 15 residues long. Germline lookup yields CDR1 SGHRS and CDR2 YFSETQ. The CDR3 spells CANKDQAASTDTQCF. CDR3 DNA: TGCGCCAACAAGGATCAAGCGGCTAGCACAGATACGCAGTGTTTT.

Turning to this clonotype: A much larger clone differs by one base, so this may be a read error. The J gene is TRBJ1-1, the V gene TRBV7-8, with D unresolved. Germline V gives CDR1 SGHVS, CDR2 FQNEAQ. Deletions cut 4 bases from V and 5 bases from J, with 11 bases between. The CDR3 has 13 residues. The CDR3 bases are TGTGCCAGCAGCTCCATGGAGACTACTGAAGCTTTCTTT. Protein sequence: CASSSMETTEAFF.

The chain carries TRBV6-5 and TRBJ1-2; TRBD1 aligns across 7 bases. Germline lookup yields CDR1 MNHEY and CDR2 SVGAGI. J gave up 5 bases and V 8 bases, and 14 bases lay outside the gene matches. The CDR3 covers 15 residues. CDR3 in DNA: TGTGCCAGCGGACTTGCCCCGGGACAGCTTTATGGCTACACCTTC. Encoded protein: CASGLAPGQLYGYTF.

There are a few counts of this clonotype. This may come from a read error, since a much larger clone is one base off. The V and J genes are TRBV14 and TRBJ2-5; D might be TRBD1 or TRBD2, each matching 5 bases. Trimming removed 4 bases from V and 2 bases from J, with 14 bases in between. The V gene's germline CDR1 is SGHDN and CDR2 FVKESK. The CDR3 loop spans 15 amino acids. The CDR3 region is CASSRLGDHQETQYF. As DNA, the CDR3 is TGTGCCAGCAGCCGCCTCGGGGACCATCAAGAGACCCAGTACTTC.